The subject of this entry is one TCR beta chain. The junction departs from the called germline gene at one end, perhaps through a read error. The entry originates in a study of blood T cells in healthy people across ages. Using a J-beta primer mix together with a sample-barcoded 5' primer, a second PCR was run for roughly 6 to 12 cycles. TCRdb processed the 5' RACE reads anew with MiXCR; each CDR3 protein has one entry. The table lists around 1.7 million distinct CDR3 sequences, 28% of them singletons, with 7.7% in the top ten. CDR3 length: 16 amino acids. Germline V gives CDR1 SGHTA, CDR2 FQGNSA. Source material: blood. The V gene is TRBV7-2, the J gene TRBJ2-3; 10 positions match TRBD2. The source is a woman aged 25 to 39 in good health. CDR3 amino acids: CAGSRTLAGAKDTQYF. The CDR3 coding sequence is TGTGCCGGCAGCCGAACCCTAGCGGGAGCTAAAGATACGCAGTATTTT.